These 17 T cell receptor beta chains share one sample of origin, sequenced in a study of blood T cell repertoires in COVID-19. TCRdb keeps only in-frame clones here, not all; method: immunoSEQ multiplex PCR. The data contain 150,000 or so clones, approximately 83% of them singletons. The sample comprised peripheral blood. These receptors all come from a woman in her sixties with acute or convalescent COVID-19.

The gene calls are TRBV5-1 and TRBJ2-7, with D possibly matching TRBD2 (5 bases). The CDR3 has 13 amino acids. CDR1 is SGHRS, CDR2 YFSETQ, per germline. Trimming removed 3 bases from V and 6 bases from J, with 13 bases in between. CDR3 loop: CASSYGDGSEQYF. The CDR3 DNA reads TGCGCCAGCAGCTACGGGGATGGGTCCGAGCAGTACTTC.

The chain links TRBV28 to TRBJ1-1, with D possibly matching TRBD1 (6 bases). The germline V gene has CDR1 MDHEN and CDR2 SYDVKM. Deletions cut 3 bases from V and 4 bases from J, with 15 bases between. The CDR3 length is 15 residues. The CDR3, as DNA: TGTGCCAGCAGTTTGGGGGGGGCCGGGAGCACTGAAGCTTTCTTT. This codes for CASSLGGAGSTEAFF.

The chain links TRBV11-2 to TRBJ2-1; TRBD2 matches 10 bases. The CDR3 runs 14 residues. The junction had 9 bases not matched to a gene; V was cut back by 6 bases and J by 10 bases. Germline V gives CDR1 SGHAT, CDR2 FQNNGV. The CDR3 DNA reads as TGTGCCAGCAGTTGGGGAGCGGGAGGGAGGGAGCAGTTCTTC. Translation gives CASSWGAGGREQFF.

This clone was counted a few times. The chain couples TRBV29-1 to TRBJ2-1; 11 nucleotides match TRBD2. V was pared by 3 bases and J by 8 bases, with 9 bases of the junction left unmatched. Germline V gene data show CDR1 as SQVTM and CDR2 as ANQGSEA. CDR3 length: 15 residues. CDR3 in DNA: TGCAGCGTTGACGGACGACTAGCGGGACGGGATGAGCAGTTCTTC. Translation gives CSVDGRLAGRDEQFF.

Only a few counts were recorded for this clone. The chain employs TRBV11-2 and TRBJ1-1; D is possibly TRBD1 (5 bases). Germline V gives CDR1 SGHAT, CDR2 FQNNGV. The CDR3 consists of 13 residues. Trimming took 0 bases from V and 7 from J, leaving 9 bases between them. CDR3 protein: CASSLEGGREAFF. The CDR3 nucleotides read TGTGCCAGCAGCTTAGAGGGGGGACGTGAAGCTTTCTTT.

This clone was observed a single time. The chain joins TRBV9 to TRBJ1-4; D is uncertain. Germline-derived CDR1 and CDR2 are SGDLS and YYNGEE. V lost 3 bases to trimming and J lost 6 bases, with 6 bases between them. The CDR3 totals 12 residues. DNA of the CDR3: TGTGCCAGCAGCGCCCTTTATGAAAAACTGTTTTTT. Its translation: CASSALYEKLFF.

The chain joins TRBV19 to TRBJ2-3; possible D gene TRBD2, 6 bases. The CDR3 loop spans 12 amino acids. Per germline, CDR1 LNHDA and CDR2 SQIVND (reference sequence). V dropped 7 bases and J dropped 1 base, with 6 bases sitting between them. The CDR3 DNA is TGTGCCAGTACTAGCGGCACAGATACGCAGTATTTT. Its translation: CASTSGTDTQYF.

This clone has just a few counts. This chain uses TRBV30 with TRBJ1-1; D remains unclear. Trimming removed 0 bases from V and 3 bases from J, with 8 bases in between. Germline loops: CDR1 GTSNPN, CDR2 SVGIG (reference sequence). This CDR3 comprises 13 residues. CDR3 sequence: CAWSVLEYTEAFF. Here the CDR3 DNA reads TGTGCCTGGAGTGTACTAGAGTACACTGAAGCTTTCTTT.

This chain uses TRBV18 with TRBJ2-5; the match to TRBD1 covers 12 bases. Germline-derived CDR1 and CDR2 are KGHSH and LQKENI. V dropped 6 bases and J dropped 1; count of bases not matched to a gene: 18. The CDR3 has 20 residues. The CDR3 loop is CASSTASGDRGRTLQETQYF. The CDR3 nucleotides are TGTGCCAGCTCCACCGCGAGTGGGGACAGGGGGCGAACGCTCCAAGAGACCCAGTACTTC.

This clone was picked up one time. V and J are TRBV2 and TRBJ2-7; 9 positions match TRBD1. The length of the CDR3 is 15 residues. V trimming: 3 bases; J trimming: 6 bases; junction bases outside the gene matches: 9. Germline values: CDR1 SNHLY, CDR2 FYNNEI. The CDR3 region is CASSDPGQGYVEQYF. The DNA of the CDR3 is TGTGCCAGCAGTGATCCGGGACAGGGTTACGTCGAGCAGTACTTC.

The sample holds one count of this clone. Here the CDR3 reads CAIRMTSGRGTDTQYF. The CDR3 DNA sequence: TGTGCCATCCGAATGACTAGCGGGAGGGGTACAGATACGCAGTATTTT. The rearrangement links TRBV10-3 to TRBJ2-3, with 14 nucleotides matching TRBD2. In germline, CDR1 is ENHRY, CDR2 SYGVKD. The CDR3 totals 16 residues. With 8 bases clipped from V and 3 bases from J, the junction kept 7 bases outside the gene matches.

This clone showed up just once. This chain joins TRBV3-1 (or the pseudogene TRBV3-2) and TRBJ2-1, with 14 bases lining up with TRBD2. Germline CDR1 is LGHDT and CDR2 is YNNKEL (reference sequence). V lost 5 bases to trimming and J lost 0 bases; unmatched junction nucleotides: 3. The CDR3 is 17 amino acids. CDR3 sequence: CASSSGTSGSSYNEQFF. The CDR3 DNA sequence: TGTGCCAGCAGCTCCGGGACTAGCGGGAGCTCCTACAATGAGCAGTTCTTC.

This rearrangement joins TRBV28 to TRBJ1-4, with D unclear. This CDR3 comprises 12 residues. Germline loops: CDR1 MDHEN, CDR2 SYDVKM. V shed 6 bases and J shed 7 bases, with 9 bases lying between them. The CDR3, as DNA: TGTGCCAGCAGCATCACCGGTGAAAAACTGTTTTTT. It yields the protein CASSITGEKLFF.

The chain couples TRBV23-1 to TRBJ2-7; 12 positions agree with TRBD2. TRBV23-1 qualifies as an ORF whose function is uncertain. CDR3 length: 13 residues. The J segment lost 6 bases and the V segment lost 10 bases, leaving 7 bases of the junction unmatched. The CDR3 loop reads CATPGLAGCEQYF. DNA of the CDR3: TGCGCCACCCCTGGACTAGCGGGATGCGAGCAGTACTTC.

The chain employs TRBV28 and TRBJ1-2; D might be TRBD1 (6 bases). V gave up 5 bases and J gave up 2 bases, with 21 bases separating them. Germline V gene lookup returns CDR1 MDHEN and CDR2 SYDVKM. The CDR3 has 17 residues. CDR3 bases: TGTGCCAGCAGTGCAATCCCGGGACACCTCTTAAACTATGGCTACACCTTC. As protein: CASSAIPGHLLNYGYTF.

The chain employs TRBV28 and TRBJ2-2; D call uncertain. V lost 10 bases and J 0 bases, leaving 6 bases between the germline ends. This CDR3 contains 12 residues. The germline gives CDR1 MDHEN, CDR2 SYDVKM. In DNA form, the CDR3 reads TGTGCCACTAATTCGAACACCGGGGAGCTGTTTTTT. Translated: CATNSNTGELFF.

The CDR3 bases are TGTGCCTGGAGTGGACAACGAGCTAACTATGGCTACACCTTC. This codes for CAWSGQRANYGYTF. The chain combines TRBV30 with TRBJ1-2, with D unclear. The V end lost 1 base, the J end lost 0 bases, and 9 bases lay between the germline ends. This CDR3 is built from 14 residues. Germline V gene data show CDR1 as GTSNPN and CDR2 as SVGIG (reference sequence).